This T cell receptor (beta chain) was retrieved from a study of glioma-infiltrating T cells after dendritic cell vaccination. Findings and limits, study-wide: Only a small number of patients had complete blood and tumor samples.

Of note for this clone: What it recognizes is unknown.

The CDR3 contains 19 residues. Trimming stripped 1 base from V and 2 bases from J, with 24 bases between. Germline CDR1 reads SGHRS; CDR2 reads YFSETQ. Clones were sequenced by immunoSEQ multiplex PCR, and TCRdb holds only the in-frame ones, with some missing. The profile shows about 65,000 clones, around 86% of them singletons. Time point reported: after dendritic cell vaccination, including at tumor progression/relapse. This chain links TRBV5-1 with TRBJ2-5, with D possibly being TRBD1 (5 bases). The TCR sequence derives from a human donor with glioblastoma. The material was blood, obtained after dendritic cell vaccination. In DNA form, the CDR3 reads TGCGCCAGCAGCTTGACAGGCCCCCGTAGGGGTGCGAGGCAAGAGACCCAGTACTTC. It translates to CASSLTGPRRGARQETQYF.